Each of the 27 T cell receptor beta chains below was sequenced from the same sample in a study of graft-versus-host responses after intestinal transplantation. Graft material was processed, releasing intraepithelial and lamina propria lymphocytes. Assay: immunoSEQ multiplex PCR; the TCRdb copy retains only in-frame clones and omits some. The table records about 19,000 clones, around 76% of them present only once. The sample here was ileum tissue, taken approximately three weeks after intestinal transplant. The source is a human patient who received an intestinal transplant, so some T cells may come from the graft donor.

V and J are TRBV19 and TRBJ2-3; 9 nucleotides align to TRBD1. The length of the CDR3 is 15 residues. From germline, CDR1 is LNHDA and CDR2 SQIVND (reference sequence). J lost 2 bases, V lost 3 bases, and 3 bases had no gene match. CDR3 coding DNA: TGTGCCAGTAGTATCTGGGACAGGGCCACAGATACGCAGTATTTT. Translated: CASSIWDRATDTQYF.

The chain is built from TRBV9 and TRBJ1-1; D gene unclear. Between the trimmed V and J ends, which lost 3 bases and 2 bases, there was a span of 8 bases. CDR1 is SGDLS and CDR2 is YYNGEE in the germline V gene. The CDR3 has 13 amino acids. The CDR3 sequence is CASSATRNTEAFF. In DNA, the CDR3 is TGTGCCAGCAGCGCCACTCGAAACACTGAAGCTTTCTTT.

This chain uses TRBV11-2 with TRBJ1-6; D uncertain. The germline V gene encodes CDR1 SGHAT and CDR2 FQNNGV. Trimming took off 2 bases at V and 6 bases at J, with 11 bases between the two ends. This CDR3 spans 15 amino acids. CDR3: CASSLMYSSNSPLHF. The DNA for the CDR3 is TGTGCCAGCAGCTTAATGTATTCGAGTAATTCACCCCTCCACTTT.

The V gene is TRBV5-6, the J gene TRBJ1-4; 8 positions match TRBD1. CDR1 and CDR2 from the germline V gene are SGHDT and YYEEEE. This CDR3 contains 17 residues. The V gene end was trimmed by 2 bases and the J gene end by 2 bases; junction bases not matched to a gene: 8. The CDR3 sequence is CASSFKTGVGTNEKLFF. The CDR3 coding sequence is TGTGCCAGCAGCTTCAAGACAGGGGTGGGGACTAATGAAAAACTGTTTTTT. The whole variable domain, remainder taken from reference TRBV5-6 and TRBJ1-4, is DAGVTQSPTHLIKTRGQQVTLRCSPKSGHDTVSWYQQALGQGPQFIFQYYEEEERQRGNFPDRFSGHQFPNYSSELNVNALLLGDSALYLCASSFKTGVGTNEKLFFGSGTQLSVL.

The chain is built from TRBV5-6 and TRBJ1-2; D uncertain. The CDR3 is 14 amino acids. Germline V gives CDR1 SGHDT, CDR2 YYEEEE. Trimming removed 4 bases from V and 1 base from J, with 11 bases in between. CDR3 protein: CASSTYLINYGYTF. For the CDR3, the DNA is TGTGCCAGCAGCACGTACCTAATTAACTATGGCTACACCTTC.

V is TRBV10-3 and J is TRBJ2-7; D remains unclear. The V end lost 2 bases, the J end lost 3 bases, and 5 bases lay between the germline ends. The germline V gene has CDR1 ENHRY and CDR2 SYGVKD. This CDR3 has 12 residues. CDR3 nucleotides: TGTGCCATCAGTGAGGGCAACTACGAGCAGTACTTC. Protein: CAISEGNYEQYF.

The chain is built from TRBV4-2 and TRBJ2-1, with 12 bases that match TRBD2. V trimming: 0 bases; J trimming: 4 bases; junction bases outside the gene matches: 1. The germline V gene encodes CDR1 LGHNA and CDR2 YNFKEQ. The CDR3 loop spans 16 amino acids. CDR3 loop: CASSQDGTSGYNEQFF. CDR3 bases: TGTGCCAGCAGCCAAGATGGGACTAGCGGGTACAATGAGCAGTTCTTC.

V is TRBV27 and J is TRBJ2-5; D unclear. Gene TRBJ2-7 matches the end of the DNA better, so the J call may be wrong. The CDR3 extends over 12 amino acids. Germline CDR1 reads MNHEY; CDR2 reads SMNVEV (reference sequence). The CDR3 loop reads CASSPPSYEQYF. CDR3 DNA sequence: TGTGCCAGCAGCCCCCCTAGCTACGAGCAGTACTTC.

This chain uses TRBV18 with TRBJ2-7; TRBD2 matches 10 bases. Germline lookup yields CDR1 KGHSH and CDR2 LQKENI. The CDR3 extends over 16 amino acids. The J segment lost 3 bases and the V segment lost 4 bases, leaving 9 bases of the junction unmatched. In nucleotides, the CDR3 is TGTGCCAGCTCACTCTTAGGACTAGCGGCACACTACGAGCAGTACTTC. It encodes CASSLLGLAAHYEQYF.

This clone occurred a few times. The rearrangement links TRBV10-3 to TRBJ1-1; weak D call: TRBD1 (6 bases). In germline, CDR1 is ENHRY, CDR2 SYGVKD. The CDR3 runs to 12 residues. Deletions cut 8 bases from V and 5 bases from J, with 12 bases between. The CDR3 loop reads CAIGRGNTEAFF. In nucleotides, the CDR3 is TGTGCCATCGGGAGGGGGAATACTGAAGCTTTCTTT.

V usage is TRBV12-5 and J usage is TRBJ2-1; 9 nucleotides match TRBD1. Germline V CDR1 and CDR2: LGHNT, FRNRAP. V lost 3 bases, J lost 0 bases, and 15 bases stayed unmatched. The CDR3 spans 20 residues. The CDR3 bases are TGTGCTAGTGGTTTACACCTAATCCGGGACAGGGCCCTCTCCTACAATGAGCAGTTCTTC. It codes for CASGLHLIRDRALSYNEQFF.

A single count supports this clone. The chain combines TRBV11-3 with TRBJ2-2; D call uncertain. The CDR3 consists of 13 residues. CDR1 is SGHNT, CDR2 YENEEA, per germline. V gave up 6 bases and J gave up 1 base, with 6 bases separating them. The CDR3 DNA sequence: TGTGCCAGCAGTTCCCGGAACACCGGGGAGCTGTTTTTT. Its translation is CASSSRNTGELFF.

This chain uses TRBV4-2 with TRBJ2-5, with 10 bases matching TRBD2. The CDR3 is 16 amino acids. V lost 0 bases to trimming and J lost 5 bases; unmatched junction nucleotides: 6. CDR1 is LGHNA and CDR2 is YNFKEQ in the germline V gene. The CDR3 DNA sequence: TGTGCCAGCAGCCAAGATCTAGCGGGAGTTTACGAGACCCAGTACTTC. Its protein product is CASSQDLAGVYETQYF.

The chain employs TRBV5-1 and TRBJ2-7, with 7 nucleotides matching TRBD1. In germline, CDR1 is SGHRS, CDR2 YFSETQ. J lost 0 bases, V lost 5 bases, and 8 bases had no gene match. There are 15 residues in the CDR3. The DNA for the CDR3 is TGCGCCAGCAGTTTGAGACAGGGAATCTCCTACGAGCAGTACTTC. Residues: CASSLRQGISYEQYF.

The gene calls are TRBV6-5 and TRBJ1-1, with a tentative D call TRBD1 (5 bases). CDR1 and CDR2 from the germline V gene are MNHEY and SVGAGI. Trimming stripped 0 bases from V and 4 bases from J, with 9 bases between. The CDR3 covers 14 residues. The CDR3 coding sequence is TGTGCCAGCAGTTACTCGCAGGGTGGCACTGAAGCTTTCTTT. It encodes CASSYSQGGTEAFF.

V and J are TRBV6-1 and TRBJ1-2, with a possible D match to TRBD1 (5 bases). Germline CDR1 and CDR2: MNHNS and SASEGT. CDR3 length: 14 amino acids. Trimming took off 1 base at V and 4 bases at J, with 10 bases between the two ends. The CDR3 loop is CASSEGGAAYGYTF. Here the CDR3 DNA reads TGTGCCAGCAGTGAAGGTGGGGCGGCCTATGGCTACACCTTC.

This clone was detected only a few times. The V gene is TRBV28, the J gene TRBJ1-1, with D possibly TRBD1 on 6 matching bases. From germline, CDR1 is MDHEN and CDR2 SYDVKM. This CDR3 has 14 residues. The ends were cut back, 0 bases at V and 6 bases at J, with 11 bases in the middle. CDR3 DNA sequence: TGTGCCAGCAGTTTATGGGGGACAAGTGCTGAAGCTTTCTTT. It is translated as CASSLWGTSAEAFF.

V usage is TRBV27 and J usage is TRBJ2-7; tentative D call: TRBD1 (5 bases). CDR3 size: 13 residues. Looked up from germline, CDR1 is MNHEY and CDR2 is SMNVEV (reference sequence). Trimming left V 2 bases short and J 3 bases short, with 8 bases between. The CDR3 region has the DNA TGTGCCAGCAGTTTAGGCAGGGTCTACGAGCAGTACTTC. It is translated as CASSLGRVYEQYF.

The rearrangement uses TRBV18 and TRBJ1-6, with 10 bases matching TRBD1. The junction had 6 bases not matched to a gene; V was cut back by 5 bases and J by 5 bases. Germline-derived CDR1 and CDR2 are KGHSH and LQKENI. The CDR3 is 16 residues long. CDR3: CASSDLTGGNNSPLHF. As DNA, the CDR3 is TGTGCCAGCTCAGACTTGACAGGGGGCAATAATTCACCCCTCCACTTT.

The rearrangement uses TRBV7-9 and TRBJ2-5, with 9 bases that match TRBD1. The CDR3 is 14 amino acids. The junction had 3 bases not matched to a gene; V was cut back by 5 bases and J by 2 bases. The V gene's germline CDR1 is SEHNR and CDR2 FQNEAQ (reference sequence). CDR3 sequence reads: CASSRTGVQETQYF. The CDR3 DNA sequence: TGTGCCAGCAGCCGGACAGGGGTTCAAGAGACCCAGTACTTC.

The rearrangement links TRBV27 to TRBJ1-5, with D perhaps matching TRBD1 (5 bases). Germline CDR1 MNHEY, CDR2 SMNVEV (reference sequence). CDR3 length: 15 residues. Trimming pared 3 bases from V and 2 bases from J, leaving 11 bases between. The CDR3 sequence is CASSLEGSGNQPQHF. In DNA, the CDR3 is TGTGCCAGCAGTTTGGAGGGGTCGGGCAATCAGCCCCAGCATTTT.

V gene TRBV4-1 combines with J gene TRBJ2-2, with 12 bases lining up with TRBD1. The CDR3 loop spans 15 amino acids. The ends lost 3 bases at V and 6 bases at J; junction bases unmatched: 2. Germline assignment: CDR1 MGHRA and CDR2 YSYEKL. CDR3 sequence (DNA): TGCGCCAGCAGCCACAGGGACAGGGGGCCCGGGGAGCTGTTTTTT. Translating gives CASSHRDRGPGELFF.

CDR3: CASSDRGGRVDGYTF. The CDR3 nucleotides are TGTGCCAGCAGTGACCGAGGTGGCAGGGTAGATGGCTACACCTTC. The chain recombines TRBV2 with TRBJ1-2; D is perhaps TRBD1 (5 bases). CDR1 and CDR2 from the germline V gene are SNHLY and FYNNEI. V was clipped by 3 bases and J by 6 bases, with 17 bases between them. The CDR3 is 15 amino acids.

The chain recombines TRBV5-6 with TRBJ2-5; 8 bases line up with TRBD1. The CDR3 extends over 16 amino acids. After removal of 0 bases from V and 1 base from J, the junction contained 5 bases not matched to a gene. Germline CDR1 SGHDT, CDR2 YYEEEE. The CDR3 nucleotides are TGTGCCAGCAGCTTGGGGGGACAGGCAACCCAAGAGACCCAGTACTTC. Amino acid sequence: CASSLGGQATQETQYF.

The gene calls are TRBV25-1 and TRBJ1-3, with no clear D. The germline V and J ends were trimmed by 8 bases and 6 bases, with 11 bases remaining between them. CDR3 length: 12 amino acids. CDR1 and CDR2 from the germline V gene are MGHDK and SYGVNS. Here the CDR3 DNA reads TGTGCCAGCCGGCAGGCCCAAAACACCATATATTTT. Translated: CASRQAQNTIYF.

The chain links TRBV4-2 to TRBJ2-7; 8 bases fit TRBD2. Unmatched junction bases numbered 7, after V lost 0 bases and J lost 3 bases. The CDR3 consists of 16 residues. CDR1 and CDR2 from the germline V gene are LGHNA and YNFKEQ. DNA of the CDR3: TGTGCCAGCAGCCAAGAAACAGCGGGAGCATTCTACGAGCAGTACTTC. It encodes CASSQETAGAFYEQYF.

The chain is built from TRBV7-2 and TRBJ2-7; 11 bases agree with TRBD2. The germline gives CDR1 SGHTA, CDR2 FQGNSA. The CDR3 is 15 amino acids. With V trimmed by 5 bases and J by 2 bases, 5 bases remained unmatched. The CDR3 sequence: CASSRTSGRPYEQYF. The CDR3 DNA reads as TGTGCCAGCAGCCGGACTAGCGGGCGACCCTACGAGCAGTACTTC.